The 23 T cell receptor beta chains reported below all come from one sample, sequenced in a study of prognosis after radiotherapy for stage I lung cancer. The TCR beta CDR3 region was amplified from genomic DNA, with two rounds of multiplex PCR being used for the amplification. It was primers specific to each TRBV and TRBJ gene that first-round PCR used. TCRdb itself ran the multiplex PCR reads through MiXCR, one entry per CDR3 protein. This sample carries 59,000 or so distinct CDR3 sequences, approximately 25% of them seen once, and the ten largest clones take 7.5%. The material was PBMCs, obtained before or after stereotactic body radiation therapy (not recorded which). These receptors all come from a donor over 45 with non-small cell lung cancer.

This clonotype was seen ten or more times. The chain uses TRBV25-1 and TRBJ2-7, with D tentatively TRBD1 (6 bases). V was pared by 1 base and J by 3 bases, with 16 bases between. Germline lookup yields CDR1 MGHDK and CDR2 SYGVNS. The CDR3 is 16 amino acids. CDR3 sequence: CASSEFLGQGIYEQYF. The CDR3 DNA sequence: TGTGCCAGCAGTGAATTTTTGGGGCAGGGGATCTACGAGCAGTACTTC.

This clonotype was counted ten times or more. This chain joins TRBV20-1 and TRBJ2-3; 7 bases line up with TRBD2. Trimming at V came to 6 bases and at J to 1 base, leaving 7 bases not matched to a gene. The CDR3 is 14 amino acids. Germline CDR1 and CDR2: DFQATT and SNEGSKA (reference sequence). The CDR3 nucleotides read TGCAGTGCCGGGACCACTAGCGGCACAGATACGCAGTATTTT. This gives the protein CSAGTTSGTDTQYF.

This clonotype appeared many times. This chain uses TRBV7-3 with TRBJ2-2, with no clear D. The V and J ends lost 0 bases and 5 bases respectively, with 4 bases between them. The germline V gene encodes CDR1 SGHTA and CDR2 FQGTGA. This CDR3 is 13 amino acids long. This chain's CDR3 is CASSLTGTGELFF. CDR3 nucleotide sequence: TGTGCCAGCAGCTTAACGGGGACCGGGGAGCTGTTTTTT.

Ten or more counts support this clonotype. The DNA of the CDR3 is TGCAGTGCTAGAGGGGGTAGCACAGATACGCAGTATTTT. Translating it yields CSARGGSTDTQYF. V and J are TRBV20-1 and TRBJ2-3; D remains ambiguous. Trimming removed 1 base at V and 0 bases at J, with 5 bases between. Germline V CDR1 and CDR2: DFQATT, SNEGSKA (reference sequence). The CDR3 runs to 13 residues.

A note on this clonotype: Germline and junction disagree at one end, which may indicate a read error. The CDR3 sequence: CASSQLTDNTEASF. The CDR3 DNA sequence: TGCGCCAGCAGCCAATTGACGGATAACACTGAAGCTTCCTTT. This chain joins TRBV4-1 and TRBJ1-1, with D hard to call. Germline CDR1 MGHRA, CDR2 YSYEKL. CDR3 length equals 14 residues.

This clonotype was recorded many times. The chain recombines TRBV2 with TRBJ2-1; tentatively, D is TRBD2 (7 bases). Trimming left V 5 bases short and J 14 bases short, with 22 bases between. The CDR3 loop spans 14 amino acids. In germline, CDR1 is SNHLY, CDR2 FYNNEI. The CDR3 region is CASSSRTAGGGEFF. The CDR3 nucleotides read TGTGCCAGCAGTTCTCGGACCGCCGGAGGGGGGGAGTTCTTC. The full variable domain, with the rest looked up from reference TRBV2 and TRBJ2-1, is EPEVTQTPSHQVTQMGQEVILRCVPISNHLYFYWYRQILGQKVEFLVSFYNNEISEKSEIFDDQFSVERPDGSNFTLKIRSTKLEDSAMYFCASSSRTAGGGEFFGPGTRLTVL.

This clonotype was picked up many times. The chain recombines TRBV6-5 with TRBJ1-4; no clear D. Between the trimmed V and J ends, which lost 0 bases and 2 bases, there was a span of 7 bases. Germline loops: CDR1 MNHEY, CDR2 SVGAGI. The CDR3 is 15 amino acids. CDR3 sequence reads: CASSYSTATNEKLFF. CDR3 coding DNA: TGTGCCAGCAGTTACTCGACGGCGACTAATGAAAAACTGTTTTTT.

In this sample, this clonotype turned up many times. The V call is TRBV7-9, the J call TRBJ1-2; maybe TRBD1 (6 bases). Germline CDR1 reads SEHNR; CDR2 reads FQNEAQ (reference sequence). The CDR3 sequence is 15 residues long. Trimming stripped 1 base from V and 4 bases from J, with 13 bases between. The CDR3 here is CASSLGLKDSYGYTF. The CDR3 nucleotides are TGTGCCAGCAGCTTAGGGCTTAAGGACAGCTATGGCTACACCTTC.

This clonotype was seen once. Only one base separates this from a far larger clonotype, so it likely reflects a read error. The V call is TRBV6-8, the J call TRBJ2-7; 12 bases map to TRBD1. Germline-derived CDR1 and CDR2 are MNHGY and SAAAGT. The CDR3 is 14 amino acids. The CDR3 nucleotides read TGTGCCATCAGGGCGGGACAGGGGGCCAACGAGCAGTGCTTC. Amino acids: CAIRAGQGANEQCF.

On this clonotype: Only one base separates this from a far larger clonotype, so it likely reflects a read error. The J gene is TRBJ1-1, the V gene TRBV6-5, with 9 bases fitting TRBD1. The germline V gene encodes CDR1 MNHEY and CDR2 SVGAGI. This CDR3 region has 15 residues. The CDR3 coding sequence is TGTGCCGGCAGTGACAAATACACAGGGGGCTCTGAAGCTTTCTTT. Amino acids: CAGSDKYTGGSEAFF.

The chain joins TRBV2 to TRBJ2-2, with 7 bases fitting TRBD1. V shed 4 bases, J shed 1 base, and the junction held 3 bases outside the gene matches. Germline CDR1 reads SNHLY; CDR2 reads FYNNEI. The CDR3 runs 15 residues. The DNA for the CDR3 is TGTGCCAGCAGTGTGACAGGGAAGAACACCGGGGAGCTGTTTTTT. Residues: CASSVTGKNTGELFF.

Relative to its sample, this clonotype is medium-sized. This sequence joins TRBV6-2 or TRBV6-3 and TRBJ2-6, with D unresolved. Trimming removed 6 bases at V and 0 bases at J, with 3 bases between. In germline, CDR1 is MNHEY, CDR2 SVGEGT. The CDR3 length is 13 residues. CDR3 nucleotide sequence: TGTGCCAGCAGCCTCTCTGGGGCCAACGTCCTGACTTTC. Its protein product is CASSLSGANVLTF.

This clonotype appeared many times. The chain carries TRBV6-1 and TRBJ1-1; D gene unclear. This CDR3 is 12 amino acids long. Trimming left V 7 bases short and J 8 bases short, with 14 bases between. CDR1 is MNHNS, CDR2 SASEGT, per germline. CDR3 region: CASTLEGAEAFF. CDR3 bases: TGTGCCAGCACCTTGGAGGGAGCCGAAGCTTTCTTT.

This clonotype was recorded many times. This chain connects TRBV20-1 to TRBJ1-2; D unclear. This CDR3 region has 12 residues. Trimming stripped 4 bases from V and 2 bases from J, with 8 bases between. Germline-derived CDR1 and CDR2 are DFQATT and SNEGSKA (reference sequence). CDR3 in DNA: TGCAGTGCTATACACAGAAACTATGGCTACACCTTC. This gives the protein CSAIHRNYGYTF.

This clonotype has ten or more counts. CDR3 in amino acids: CASSISQGADGYTF. DNA of the CDR3: TGTGCCAGTAGTATCTCACAGGGGGCTGATGGCTACACCTTC. This sequence joins TRBV19 and TRBJ1-2, with TRBD1 matching 9 bases. This CDR3 is built from 14 residues. With 3 bases clipped from V and 6 bases from J, the junction kept 5 bases outside the gene matches. CDR1 and CDR2 (germline): LNHDA, SQIVND (reference sequence).

This clonotype was recorded many times. The chain uses TRBV9 and TRBJ2-7, with 9 bases that match TRBD2. Germline CDR1 is SGDLS and CDR2 is YYNGEE. V gave up 2 bases and J gave up 4 bases; unmatched junction bases: 10. The CDR3 has 16 amino acids. In DNA, the CDR3 is TGTGCCAGCAGCGTCCGCGGGGGGGCACAAGTTTACGAGCAGTACTTC. This codes for CASSVRGGAQVYEQYF.

Many counts were recorded for this clonotype. The DNA of the CDR3 is TGTGCCAGCAGCTTAACCGGGACAGGGAGTAATGAAAAACTGTTTTTT. It specifies CASSLTGTGSNEKLFF. The V and J genes are TRBV7-9 and TRBJ1-4, with 9 bases fitting TRBD1. The CDR3 runs 16 residues. CDR1 and CDR2 (germline): SEHNR, FQNEAQ (reference sequence). The trim removed 2 bases at V and 4 bases at J, leaving 5 bases unmatched.

At least ten counts were recorded for this clonotype. V is TRBV28 and J is TRBJ1-1, with unresolved D. The length of the CDR3 is 11 residues. With 8 bases removed from V and 3 bases from J, the gap between germline ends came to 7 bases. Germline V gene sequence: CDR1 MDHEN, CDR2 SYDVKM. CDR3 protein: CASATDTEAFF. The CDR3 region has the DNA TGTGCCAGCGCCACAGACACTGAAGCTTTCTTT.

This clonotype was seen repeatedly, ten times or more. The gene calls are TRBV7-9 and TRBJ2-1; 7 bases align to TRBD2. V was pared by 0 bases and J by 7 bases, with 3 bases of the junction left unmatched. Germline-derived CDR1 and CDR2 are SEHNR and FQNEAQ (reference sequence). CDR3 length: 14 amino acids. CDR3 region: CASSLARGLNEQFF. The CDR3 nucleotides are TGTGCCAGCAGCTTAGCGCGGGGGTTGAATGAGCAGTTCTTC.

To note about this clonotype: An end of the junction does not agree with germline; a read error may underlie this. The chain is built from TRBV6-5 and TRBJ1-2; D gene ambiguous. The CDR3 is 16 residues long. The germline V gene encodes CDR1 MNHEY and CDR2 SVGAGI. CDR3 loop: CPSSYSRGSLGYVYTF. CDR3 nucleotides: TGTCCCAGCAGTTACTCGAGAGGGTCCCTCGGCTATGTCTACACCTTC.

Notes on this clonotype: A read error is possible here, since a much larger clone lies one base away. The J gene is TRBJ1-3, the V gene TRBV18; possible D gene TRBD1, 5 bases. The CDR3 runs to 16 residues. The V gene's germline CDR1 is KGHSH and CDR2 LQKENI. V was cut by 3 bases and J by 1 base, with 13 bases left in between. The CDR3 reads CASSPTMGRSGNTIYF. The CDR3 bases are TGTGCCAGCTCACCGACCATGGGGCGGTCTGGAAACACCATATATTTT.

This clonotype was detected ten times or more. The rearrangement links TRBV28 to TRBJ2-7, with D perhaps TRBD2 (5 bases). Germline V gene lookup returns CDR1 MDHEN and CDR2 SYDVKM. Trimming removed 2 bases from V and 4 bases from J, with 12 bases in between. This CDR3 contains 14 residues. CDR3 sequence: CASSLKPSGYEQYF. In DNA form, the CDR3 reads TGTGCCAGCAGTTTAAAGCCCTCGGGATACGAGCAGTACTTC.

This clonotype has ten or more counts. This chain joins TRBV12-3 or TRBV12-4 and TRBJ2-3, with 12 bases lining up with TRBD2. V lost 4 bases to trimming and J lost 4 bases; unmatched junction nucleotides: 6. There are 16 residues in the CDR3. CDR3 sequence (DNA): TGTGCCAGCAGTTCACTACTAGCGGGGGGTTCAGATACGCAGTATTTT. The encoded protein is CASSSLLAGGSDTQYF.